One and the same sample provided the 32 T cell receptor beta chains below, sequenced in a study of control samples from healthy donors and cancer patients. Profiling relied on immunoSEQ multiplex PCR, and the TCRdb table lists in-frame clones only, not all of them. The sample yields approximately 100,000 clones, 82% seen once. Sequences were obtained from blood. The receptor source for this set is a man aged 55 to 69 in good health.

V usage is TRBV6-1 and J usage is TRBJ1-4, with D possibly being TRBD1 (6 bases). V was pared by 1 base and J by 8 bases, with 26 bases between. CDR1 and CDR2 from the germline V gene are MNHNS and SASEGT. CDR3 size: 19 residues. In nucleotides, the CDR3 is TGTGCCAGCAGTGAAGGAGTTATTTCACGGGGGGCGCGGAGCGAAAAACTGTTTTTT. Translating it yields CASSEGVISRGARSEKLFF.

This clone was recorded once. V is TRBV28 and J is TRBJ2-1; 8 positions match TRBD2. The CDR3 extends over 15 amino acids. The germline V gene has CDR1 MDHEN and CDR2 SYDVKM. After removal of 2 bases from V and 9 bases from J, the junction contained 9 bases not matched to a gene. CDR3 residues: CASSLGLAGRGEQFF. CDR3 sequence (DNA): TGTGCCAGCAGTTTAGGATTAGCGGGAAGGGGTGAGCAGTTCTTC.

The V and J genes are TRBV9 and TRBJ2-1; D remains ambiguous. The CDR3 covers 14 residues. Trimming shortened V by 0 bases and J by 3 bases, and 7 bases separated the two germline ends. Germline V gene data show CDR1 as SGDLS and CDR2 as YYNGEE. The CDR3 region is CASSVVNSYNEQFF. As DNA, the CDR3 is TGTGCCAGCAGCGTAGTTAACAGCTACAATGAGCAGTTCTTC.

This CDR3 is CASSLRQGGYTGELFF. The CDR3 bases are TGCGCCAGCAGCCTAAGACAGGGAGGGTACACCGGGGAGCTGTTTTTT. The chain combines TRBV5-1 with TRBJ2-2; D may correspond to TRBD1 or TRBD2 (7 bases each). The CDR3 extends over 16 amino acids. Germline V gene lookup returns CDR1 SGHRS and CDR2 YFSETQ. V lost 4 bases and J lost 3, with 16 bases in between.

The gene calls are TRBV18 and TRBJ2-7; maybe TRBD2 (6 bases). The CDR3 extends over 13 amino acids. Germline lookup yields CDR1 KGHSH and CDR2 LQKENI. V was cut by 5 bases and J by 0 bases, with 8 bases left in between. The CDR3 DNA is TGTGCCAGCTCAGTCGGGAGCTCCTACGAGCAGTACTTC. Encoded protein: CASSVGSSYEQYF.

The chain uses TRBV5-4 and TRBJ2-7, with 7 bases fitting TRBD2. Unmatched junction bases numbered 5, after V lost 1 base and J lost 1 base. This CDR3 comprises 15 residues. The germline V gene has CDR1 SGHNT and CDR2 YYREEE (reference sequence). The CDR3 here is CASSLSTSRSYEQYF. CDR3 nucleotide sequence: TGTGCCAGCAGCTTGTCGACTAGCCGATCCTACGAGCAGTACTTC.

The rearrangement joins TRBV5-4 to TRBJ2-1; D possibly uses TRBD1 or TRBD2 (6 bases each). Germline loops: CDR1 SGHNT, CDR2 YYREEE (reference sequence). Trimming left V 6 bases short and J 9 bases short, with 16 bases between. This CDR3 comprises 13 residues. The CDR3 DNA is TGTGCCAGCAACCTAGTCGGGGGCCGTGAGCAGTTCTTC. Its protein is CASNLVGGREQFF.

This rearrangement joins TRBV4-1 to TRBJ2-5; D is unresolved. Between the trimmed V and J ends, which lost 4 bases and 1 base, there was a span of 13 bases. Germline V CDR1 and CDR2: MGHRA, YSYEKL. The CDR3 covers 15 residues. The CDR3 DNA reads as TGCGCCAGCAGCCGCCCGTCCAGTGGCCAAGAGACCCAGTACTTC. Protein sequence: CASSRPSSGQETQYF.

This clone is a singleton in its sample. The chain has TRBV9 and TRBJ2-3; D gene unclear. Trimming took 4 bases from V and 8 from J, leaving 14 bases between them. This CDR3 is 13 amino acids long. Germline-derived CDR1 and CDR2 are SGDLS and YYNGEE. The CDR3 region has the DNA TGTGCCAGCAGCTCAAGATCCCCGAGTACGCAGTATTTT. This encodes CASSSRSPSTQYF. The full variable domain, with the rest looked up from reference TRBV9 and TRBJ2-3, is DSGVTQTPKHLITATGQRVTLRCSPRSGDLSVYWYQQSLDQGLQFLIQYYNGEERAKGNILERFSAQQFPDLHSELNLSSLELGDSALYFCASSSRSPSTQYFGPGTRLTVL.

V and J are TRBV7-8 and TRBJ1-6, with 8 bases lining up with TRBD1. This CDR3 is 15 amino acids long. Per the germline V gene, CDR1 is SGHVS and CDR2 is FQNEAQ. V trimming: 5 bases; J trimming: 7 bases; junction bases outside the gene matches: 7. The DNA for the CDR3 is TGTGCCAGCAGCCAGGGACAGGTTATAAATTCACCCCTCCACTTT. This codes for CASSQGQVINSPLHF.

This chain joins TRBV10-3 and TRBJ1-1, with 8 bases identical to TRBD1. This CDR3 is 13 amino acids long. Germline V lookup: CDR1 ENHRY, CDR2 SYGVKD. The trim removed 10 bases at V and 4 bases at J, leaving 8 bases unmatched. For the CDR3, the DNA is TGTGCCACAACAGGGGGGGCGGGCACTGAAGCTTTCTTT. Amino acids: CATTGGAGTEAFF.

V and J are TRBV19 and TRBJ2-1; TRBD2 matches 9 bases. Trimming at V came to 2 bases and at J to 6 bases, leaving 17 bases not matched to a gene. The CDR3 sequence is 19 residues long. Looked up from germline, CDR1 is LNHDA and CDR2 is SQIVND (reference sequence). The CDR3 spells CASSIQGSASGTWGNEQFF. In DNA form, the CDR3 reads TGTGCCAGTAGTATACAGGGTAGCGCTAGCGGGACATGGGGCAATGAGCAGTTCTTC.

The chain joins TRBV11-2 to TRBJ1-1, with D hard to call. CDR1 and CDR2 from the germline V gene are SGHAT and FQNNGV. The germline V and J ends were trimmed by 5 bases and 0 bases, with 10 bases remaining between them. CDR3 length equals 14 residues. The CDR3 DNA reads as TGTGCCAGCAGCCCTCCCCGGATGAACACTGAAGCTTTCTTT. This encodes CASSPPRMNTEAFF.

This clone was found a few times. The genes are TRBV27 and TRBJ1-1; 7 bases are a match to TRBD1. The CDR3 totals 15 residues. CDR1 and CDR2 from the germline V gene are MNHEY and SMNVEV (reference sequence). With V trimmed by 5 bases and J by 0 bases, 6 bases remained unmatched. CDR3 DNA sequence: TGTGCCAGCAGTCTCTTCGGGACAGTGAACACTGAAGCTTTCTTT. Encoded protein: CASSLFGTVNTEAFF.

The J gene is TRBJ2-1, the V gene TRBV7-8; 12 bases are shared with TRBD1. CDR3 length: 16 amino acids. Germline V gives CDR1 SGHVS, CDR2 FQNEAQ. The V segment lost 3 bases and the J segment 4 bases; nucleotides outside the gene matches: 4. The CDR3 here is CASSFGGQGAYNEQFF. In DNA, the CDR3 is TGTGCCAGCAGCTTTGGGGGACAGGGGGCTTACAATGAGCAGTTCTTC.

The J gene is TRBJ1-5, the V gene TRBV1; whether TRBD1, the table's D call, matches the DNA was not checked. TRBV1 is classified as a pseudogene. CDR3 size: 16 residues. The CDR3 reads CTSSQGLDSNNQPQHF. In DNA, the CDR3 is TGCACCAGCAGCCAAGGATTGGACAGTAACAATCAGCCCCAGCATTTT.

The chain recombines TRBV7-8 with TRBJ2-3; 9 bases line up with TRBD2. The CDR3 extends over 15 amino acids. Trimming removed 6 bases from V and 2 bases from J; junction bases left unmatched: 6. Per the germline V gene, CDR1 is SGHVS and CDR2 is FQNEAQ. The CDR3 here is CASRSTSGFTDTQYF. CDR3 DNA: TGTGCCAGCAGGTCGACTAGCGGTTTCACAGATACGCAGTATTTT.

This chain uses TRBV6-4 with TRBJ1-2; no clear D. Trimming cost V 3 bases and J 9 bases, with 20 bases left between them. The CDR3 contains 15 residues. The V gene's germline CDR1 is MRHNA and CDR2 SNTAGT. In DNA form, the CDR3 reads TGTGCCAGCAGTGAATCGGCTCTTACCTCGCGGCGCTACACCTTC. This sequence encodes CASSESALTSRRYTF.

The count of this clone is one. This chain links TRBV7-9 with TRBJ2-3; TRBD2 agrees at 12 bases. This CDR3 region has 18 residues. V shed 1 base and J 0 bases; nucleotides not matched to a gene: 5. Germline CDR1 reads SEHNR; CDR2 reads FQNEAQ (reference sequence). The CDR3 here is CASSLEVGLAGSTDTQYF. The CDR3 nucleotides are TGTGCCAGCAGCTTAGAGGTCGGACTAGCGGGGAGCACAGATACGCAGTATTTT.

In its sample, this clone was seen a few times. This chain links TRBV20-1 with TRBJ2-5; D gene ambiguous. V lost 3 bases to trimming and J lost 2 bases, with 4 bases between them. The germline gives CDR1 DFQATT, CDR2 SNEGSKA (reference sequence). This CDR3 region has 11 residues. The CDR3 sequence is CSARPQETQYF. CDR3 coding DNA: TGCAGTGCTAGGCCGCAAGAGACCCAGTACTTC.

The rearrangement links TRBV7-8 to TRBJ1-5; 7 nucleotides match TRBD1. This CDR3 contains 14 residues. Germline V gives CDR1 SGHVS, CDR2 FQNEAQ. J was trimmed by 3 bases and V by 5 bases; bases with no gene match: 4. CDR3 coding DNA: TGTGCCAGCAGCCCTGGGACAGCCAATCAGCCCCAGCATTTT. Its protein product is CASSPGTANQPQHF.

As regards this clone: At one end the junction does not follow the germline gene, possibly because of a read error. CDR3 residues: CASRQLDRGSDDF. Here the CDR3 DNA reads TGTGCCAGCAGACAGTTAGACAGGGGGAGTGACGACTTC. The chain couples TRBV28 to TRBJ2-7; 9 bases fit TRBD1. CDR1 is MDHEN, CDR2 SYDVKM, per germline. The CDR3 consists of 13 residues.

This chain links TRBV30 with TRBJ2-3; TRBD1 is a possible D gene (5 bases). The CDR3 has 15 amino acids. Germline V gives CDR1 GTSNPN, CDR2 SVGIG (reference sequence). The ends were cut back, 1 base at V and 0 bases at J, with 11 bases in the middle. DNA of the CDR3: TGTGCCTGGAGTGGGGGCAGCCAAAGCACAGATACGCAGTATTTT. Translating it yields CAWSGGSQSTDTQYF.

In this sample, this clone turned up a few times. CDR3 sequence reads: CASSLRPSATASTDTQYF. DNA of the CDR3: TGTGCCAGCAGCTTAAGGCCTAGCGCCACCGCTAGCACAGATACGCAGTATTTT. V is TRBV11-2 and J is TRBJ2-3, with a possible D match to TRBD2 (6 bases). This CDR3 has 18 amino acids. The ends were cut back, 2 bases at V and 0 bases at J, with 18 bases in the middle. In germline, CDR1 is SGHAT, CDR2 FQNNGV.

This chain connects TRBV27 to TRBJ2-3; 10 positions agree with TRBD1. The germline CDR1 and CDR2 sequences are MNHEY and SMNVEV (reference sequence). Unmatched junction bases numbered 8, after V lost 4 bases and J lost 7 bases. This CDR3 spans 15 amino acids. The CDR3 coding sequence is TGTGCCAGCAGTTCCCGGGACAGGGGTTCATATACGCAGTATTTT. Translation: CASSSRDRGSYTQYF.

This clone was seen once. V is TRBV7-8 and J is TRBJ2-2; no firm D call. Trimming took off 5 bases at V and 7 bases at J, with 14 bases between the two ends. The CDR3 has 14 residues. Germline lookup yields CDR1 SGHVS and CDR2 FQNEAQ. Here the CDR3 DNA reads TGTGCCAGCAGCCTACGTGCCGGCGGCGGGGAGCTGTTTTTT. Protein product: CASSLRAGGGELFF.

CDR3 amino acids: CASSALTGGEADTQYF. Here the CDR3 DNA reads TGTGCCAGTAGTGCCTTGACAGGGGGCGAGGCAGATACGCAGTATTTT. The V and J genes are TRBV19 and TRBJ2-3; TRBD1 matches 10 bases. V gave up 5 bases and J gave up 4 bases; unmatched junction bases: 9. Germline V gene sequence: CDR1 LNHDA, CDR2 SQIVND (reference sequence). This CDR3 is 16 amino acids long.

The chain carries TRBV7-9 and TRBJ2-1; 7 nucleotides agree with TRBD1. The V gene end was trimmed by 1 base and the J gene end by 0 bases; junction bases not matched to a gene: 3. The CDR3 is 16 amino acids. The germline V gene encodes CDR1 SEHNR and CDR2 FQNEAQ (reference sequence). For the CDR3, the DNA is TGTGCCAGCAGCTTAGAGCCAGGGGGCTCCTACAATGAGCAGTTCTTC. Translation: CASSLEPGGSYNEQFF.

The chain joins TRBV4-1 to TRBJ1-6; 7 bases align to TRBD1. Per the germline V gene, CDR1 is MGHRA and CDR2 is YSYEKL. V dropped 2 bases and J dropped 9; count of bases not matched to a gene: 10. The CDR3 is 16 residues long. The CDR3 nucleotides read TGCGCCAGCAGCCAAAGAACCGCCAGGGGGGTTTCACCCCTCCACTTT. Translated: CASSQRTARGVSPLHF.

CDR3 in DNA: TGTGCCAGCAGTTACGGCCGGGACACTAGCACAGATACGCAGTATTTT. This translates into CASSYGRDTSTDTQYF. This sequence joins TRBV6-6 and TRBJ2-3, with D maybe TRBD1 (6 bases). V gave up 2 bases and J gave up 0 bases, with 12 bases separating them. The CDR3 extends over 16 amino acids. Germline V gene data show CDR1 as MNHNY and CDR2 as SVGAGI (reference sequence).

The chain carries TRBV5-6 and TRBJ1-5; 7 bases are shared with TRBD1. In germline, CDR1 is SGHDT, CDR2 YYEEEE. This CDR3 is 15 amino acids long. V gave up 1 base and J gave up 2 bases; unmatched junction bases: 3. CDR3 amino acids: CASSLFGQGNQPQHF. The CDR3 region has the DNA TGTGCCAGCAGCTTGTTCGGACAGGGCAATCAGCCCCAGCATTTT.

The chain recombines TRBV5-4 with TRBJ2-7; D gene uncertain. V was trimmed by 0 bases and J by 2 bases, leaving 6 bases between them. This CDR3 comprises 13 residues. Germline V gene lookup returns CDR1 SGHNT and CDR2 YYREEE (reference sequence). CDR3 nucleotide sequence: TGTGCCAGCAGCTTGGACCCGCCCTACGAGCAGTACTTC. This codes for CASSLDPPYEQYF.